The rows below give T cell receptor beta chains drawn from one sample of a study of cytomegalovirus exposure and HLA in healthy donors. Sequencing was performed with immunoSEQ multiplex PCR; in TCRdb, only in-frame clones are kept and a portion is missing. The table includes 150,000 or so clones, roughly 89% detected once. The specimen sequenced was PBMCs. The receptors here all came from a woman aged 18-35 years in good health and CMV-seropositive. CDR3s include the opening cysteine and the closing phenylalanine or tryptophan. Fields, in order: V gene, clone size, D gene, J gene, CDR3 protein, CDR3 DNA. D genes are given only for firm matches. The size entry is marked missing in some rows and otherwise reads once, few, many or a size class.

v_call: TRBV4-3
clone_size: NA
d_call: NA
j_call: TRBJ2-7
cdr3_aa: CASSQESSYEQYF
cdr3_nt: TGCGCCAGCAGCCAAGAGTCTAGCTACGAGCAGTACTTC

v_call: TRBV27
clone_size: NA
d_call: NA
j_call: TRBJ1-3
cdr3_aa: CASSPTVAGNTIYF
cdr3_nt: TGTGCCAGCAGTCCGACAGTCGCTGGAAACACCATATATTTT

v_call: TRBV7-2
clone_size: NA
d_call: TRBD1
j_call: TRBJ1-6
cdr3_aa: CASSSHRGIDSPLHF
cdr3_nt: TGTGCCAGCAGCTCCCACAGGGGAATCGATTCACCCCTCCACTTT

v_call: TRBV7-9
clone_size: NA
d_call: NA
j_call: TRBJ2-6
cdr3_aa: CASSPKTGANVLTF
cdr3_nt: TGTGCCAGCAGCCCCAAGACAGGGGCCAACGTCCTGACTTTC

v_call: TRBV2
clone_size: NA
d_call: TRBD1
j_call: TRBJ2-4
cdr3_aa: CASKGQFVLQYF
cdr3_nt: TGTGCCAGCAAGGGACAGTTCGTCCTTCAGTACTTC

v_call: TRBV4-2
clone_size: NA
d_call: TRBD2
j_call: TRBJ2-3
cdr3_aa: CASSQEGLAGDTQYF
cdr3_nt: TGTGCCAGCAGCCAAGAAGGACTAGCGGGAGATACGCAGTATTTT

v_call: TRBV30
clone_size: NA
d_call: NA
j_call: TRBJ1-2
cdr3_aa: CAWSGGPAVMGYTF
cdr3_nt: TGTGCCTGGAGTGGGGGGCCAGCCGTTATGGGCTACACCTTC

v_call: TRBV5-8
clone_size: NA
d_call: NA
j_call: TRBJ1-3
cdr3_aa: CASSPGTPNTIYF
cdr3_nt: TGTGCCAGCAGCCCCGGGACACCTAACACCATATATTTT

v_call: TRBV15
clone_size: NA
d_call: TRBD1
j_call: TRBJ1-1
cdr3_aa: CATSRTGYLDEAFF
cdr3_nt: TGTGCCACCTCGAGGACAGGGTATTTGGATGAAGCTTTCTTT

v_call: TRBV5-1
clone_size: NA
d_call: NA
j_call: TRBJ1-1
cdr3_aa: CASSLGTEDTEAFF
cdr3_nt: TGCGCCAGCAGCTTGGGGACAGAAGACACTGAAGCTTTCTTT

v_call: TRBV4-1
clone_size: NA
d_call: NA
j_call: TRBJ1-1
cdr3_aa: CASSQVGEPNTEAFF
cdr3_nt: TGCGCCAGCAGCCAGGTGGGAGAACCTAACACTGAAGCTTTCTTT

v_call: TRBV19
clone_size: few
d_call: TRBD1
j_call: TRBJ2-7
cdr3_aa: CATAHDRETSYEQYF
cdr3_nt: TGTGCCACCGCGCATGACAGGGAGACATCCTACGAGCAGTACTTC

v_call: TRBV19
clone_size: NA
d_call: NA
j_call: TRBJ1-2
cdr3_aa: CASTDSANYGYTF
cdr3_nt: TGTGCCAGTACGGACAGTGCAAACTATGGCTACACCTTC

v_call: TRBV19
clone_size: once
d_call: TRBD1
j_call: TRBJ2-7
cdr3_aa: CASSPRDRGTYEQYF
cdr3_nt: TGTGCCAGTAGTCCTCGGGACAGGGGGACCTACGAGCAGTACTTC

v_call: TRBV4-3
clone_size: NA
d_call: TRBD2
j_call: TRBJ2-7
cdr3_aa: CASSLTSGTYEQYF
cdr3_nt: TGCGCCAGCAGCCTTACTAGCGGAACCTACGAGCAGTACTTC

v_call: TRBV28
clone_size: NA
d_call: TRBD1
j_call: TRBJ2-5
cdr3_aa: CASSSTSRGRQETQYF
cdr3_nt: TGTGCCAGCAGTTCCACCTCCAGGGGGCGACAAGAGACCCAGTACTTC

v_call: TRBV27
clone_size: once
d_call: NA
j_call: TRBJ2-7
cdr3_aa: CASSLADAYEQYF
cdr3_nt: TGTGCCAGCAGTTTAGCGGATGCCTACGAGCAGTACTTC

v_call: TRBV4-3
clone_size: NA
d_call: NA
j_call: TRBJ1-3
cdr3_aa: CASSQDQTMWGNTIYF
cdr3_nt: TGCGCCAGCAGCCAAGATCAGACTATGTGGGGAAACACCATATATTTT

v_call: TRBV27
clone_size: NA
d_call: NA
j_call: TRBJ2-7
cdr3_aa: CASSLLTTRAYEQYF
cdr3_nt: TGTGCCAGCAGTTTACTTACTACCCGTGCCTACGAGCAGTACTTC

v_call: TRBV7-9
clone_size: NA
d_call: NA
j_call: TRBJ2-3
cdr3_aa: CASSLVFQTGTDTQYF
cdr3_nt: TGTGCCAGCAGCTTAGTATTCCAGACAGGCACAGATACGCAGTATTTT

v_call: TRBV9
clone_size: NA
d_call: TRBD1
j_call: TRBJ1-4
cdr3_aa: CASSAGTGQYRLFF
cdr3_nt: TGTGCCAGCAGCGCCGGGACAGGGCAATATAGGCTGTTTTTT

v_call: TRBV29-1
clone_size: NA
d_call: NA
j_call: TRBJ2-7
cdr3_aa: CSVARSSYEQYF
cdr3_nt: TGCAGCGTCGCTAGGAGCTCCTACGAGCAGTACTTC

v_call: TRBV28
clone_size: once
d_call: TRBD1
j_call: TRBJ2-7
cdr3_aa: CASSLTGGAYEQYF
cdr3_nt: TGTGCCAGCAGCTTGACAGGGGGCGCCTACGAGCAGTACTTC

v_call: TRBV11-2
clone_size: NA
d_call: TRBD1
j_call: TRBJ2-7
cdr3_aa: CASSLAPLSRDRTYEQYF
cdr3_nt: TGTGCCAGCAGCTTAGCTCCCCTTTCCCGGGACAGAACCTACGAGCAGTACTTC

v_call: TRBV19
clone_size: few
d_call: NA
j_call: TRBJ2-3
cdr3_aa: CASRLSADKDTQYF
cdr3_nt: TGTGCCAGTAGGCTCTCGGCTGACAAGGATACGCAGTATTTT

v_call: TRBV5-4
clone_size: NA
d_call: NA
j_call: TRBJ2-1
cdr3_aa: CASSLEMIGGAMYNEQFF
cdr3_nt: TGTGCCAGCAGCTTGGAGATGATCGGAGGGGCGATGTACAATGAGCAGTTCTTC

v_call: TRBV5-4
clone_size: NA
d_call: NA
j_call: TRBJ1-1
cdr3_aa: CAKPGNTEAFF
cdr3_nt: TGTGCGAAGCCGGGGAACACTGAAGCTTTCTTT

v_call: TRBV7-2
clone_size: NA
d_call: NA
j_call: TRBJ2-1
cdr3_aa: CASSLGGSDQFF
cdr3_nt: TGTGCCAGCAGCTTAGGCGGTAGTGACCAGTTCTTC

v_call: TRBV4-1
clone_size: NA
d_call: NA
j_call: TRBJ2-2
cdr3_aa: CASSQASFTGELFF
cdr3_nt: TGCGCCAGCAGCCAGGCTTCCTTCACCGGGGAGCTGTTTTTT

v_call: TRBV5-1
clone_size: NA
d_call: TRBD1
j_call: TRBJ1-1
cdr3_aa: CASSFGTGEVEAFF
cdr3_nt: TGCGCCAGCAGCTTCGGGACAGGGGAGGTTGAAGCTTTCTTT

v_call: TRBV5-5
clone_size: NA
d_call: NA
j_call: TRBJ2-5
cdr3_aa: CASSLVQVQETQYF
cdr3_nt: TGTGCCAGCAGCTTAGTTCAGGTGCAAGAGACCCAGTACTTC

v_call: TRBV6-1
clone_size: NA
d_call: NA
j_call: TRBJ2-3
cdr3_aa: CASSEERLYTDTQYF
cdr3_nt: TGTGCCAGCAGTGAAGAGAGACTATACACAGATACGCAGTATTTT

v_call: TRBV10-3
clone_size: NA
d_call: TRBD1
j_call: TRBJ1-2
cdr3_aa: CAITDRAQGSEGYTF
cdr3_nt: TGTGCCATCACTGACAGGGCCCAGGGATCGGAGGGCTACACCTTC

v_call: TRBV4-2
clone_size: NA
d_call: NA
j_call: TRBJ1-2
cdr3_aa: CASSQVPLRYGGYTF
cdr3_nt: TGTGCCAGCAGCCAAGTTCCCCTGAGGTATGGTGGCTACACCTTC

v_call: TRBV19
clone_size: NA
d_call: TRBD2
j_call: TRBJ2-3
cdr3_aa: CASSISGGADTQYF
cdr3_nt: TGTGCCAGTAGTATTAGCGGGGGTGCAGATACGCAGTATTTT